Sequencing of this T cell receptor (beta chain) was carried out in a study of early T cells in non-severe SARS-CoV-2 infection. Between the trimmed V and J ends, which lost 0 bases and 2 bases, there was a span of 5 bases. The germline V gene has CDR1 SQVTM and CDR2 ANQGSEA. The CDR3 sequence is 12 residues long. Researchers tagged individual cDNA molecules with unique molecular identifiers. TCRdb analysed the 5' RACE reads with MiXCR anew, one entry per CDR3 protein. The table lists 70,000 to 75,000 distinct CDR3 sequences, roughly an eighth of them singletons, with 4.5% in the top ten. This rearrangement joins TRBV29-1 to TRBJ2-7, with D unresolved. This receptor was obtained from an adult who was a healthcare worker with PCR-confirmed SARS-CoV-2 infection or an uninfected control (not recorded which). Sequencing was performed on whole blood. CDR3 sequence: CSVEDETYEQYF. In DNA, the CDR3 is TGCAGCGTTGAAGATGAAACCTACGAGCAGTACTTC.